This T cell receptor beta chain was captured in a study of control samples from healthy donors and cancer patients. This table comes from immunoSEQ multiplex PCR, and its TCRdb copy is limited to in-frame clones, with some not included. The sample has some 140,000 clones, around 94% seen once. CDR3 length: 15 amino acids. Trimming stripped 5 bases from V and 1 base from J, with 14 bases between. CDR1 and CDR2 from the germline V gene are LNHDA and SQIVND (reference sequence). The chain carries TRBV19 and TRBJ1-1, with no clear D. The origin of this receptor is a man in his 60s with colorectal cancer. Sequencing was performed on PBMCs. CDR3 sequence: CASSDQGLGNTEAFF. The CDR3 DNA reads TGTGCCAGTAGTGACCAAGGCCTGGGGAACACTGAAGCTTTCTTT.